This T cell receptor beta chain was sequenced for a study of T-cell reconstitution after alpha-beta-depleted transplantation in children. This clonotype was detected many times. With 0 bases clipped from V and 4 bases from J, the junction kept 11 bases outside the gene matches. Germline values: CDR1 SGHNT, CDR2 YYREEE (reference sequence). The CDR3 spans 17 residues. Preparation of the TCRbeta library used unique molecular identifiers. TCRdb called the PCR reads again in MiXCR, with one record for every CDR3 protein. Of around 200,000 distinct CDR3 sequences in the sample, about 6.8% were seen once. The source was PBMCs from the stem cell graft donor, collected from the stem cell graft. The receptor was derived from a human donor who donated a stem cell graft to a child with Wiskott-Aldrich syndrome. The chain employs TRBV5-4 and TRBJ2-5; 8 bases map to TRBD1. The CDR3 nucleotides are TGTGCCAGCAGCTTGGGGGACAGGAGCCGGGTCGGAGAGACCCAGTACTTC. Residues: CASSLGDRSRVGETQYF.